Listed below are T cell receptor beta chains from one sample, sequenced in a study of neurological immune-mediated disorders. From the 5' RACE reads, TCRdb called clonotypes with MiXCR, one entry per CDR3 protein. This table holds tens of thousands of distinct CDR3 sequences, roughly 7% found once. Sequencing input: PBMCs. The source of these receptors is a woman aged 40 to 50 in good health. The CDR3 runs from the conserved cysteine through the conserved F or W. D genes are given only for firm matches. For some rows the clone size is stated as once, few or many, or as a class when expanded; others skip it.

j_call: TRBJ1-2
v_call: TRBV12-3/TRBV12-4
d_call: -
clone_size: many
cdr3_nt: TGTGCCAGCAGTTTGGAGGGTCGAGGTGGCTACACCTTC
cdr3_aa: CASSLEGRGGYTF

j_call: TRBJ2-4
v_call: TRBV3-1
d_call: -
clone_size: many
cdr3_nt: TGTGCCAGCAGCCAAGACCCCGGGTCCAAAAACATTCAGTACTTC
cdr3_aa: CASSQDPGSKNIQYF

j_call: TRBJ2-7
v_call: TRBV27
d_call: -
clone_size: many
cdr3_nt: TGTGCCACCGGATATCCCTACGAGCAGTACTTC
cdr3_aa: CATGYPYEQYF

j_call: TRBJ2-3
v_call: TRBV7-2
d_call: TRBD2
clone_size: many
cdr3_nt: TGTGCCAGCAAGAATAGCGGGAGGGATACGCAGTATTTT
cdr3_aa: CASKNSGRDTQYF

j_call: TRBJ2-2
v_call: TRBV7-3
d_call: TRBD2
clone_size: many
cdr3_nt: TGTGCCAGCAGTCCGACTAGCTACGTGAGGGAGCTGTTTTTT
cdr3_aa: CASSPTSYVRELFF

j_call: TRBJ1-2
v_call: TRBV29-1
d_call: -
clone_size: many
cdr3_nt: TGCAGCGTTGAAGGGAGGACGGCCGCCCATCCTAACTATGGCTACACCTTC
cdr3_aa: CSVEGRTAAHPNYGYTF

j_call: TRBJ2-7
v_call: TRBV27
d_call: -
clone_size: many
cdr3_nt: TGTGCCAGCAGTTTATCAGCGGGCTCCTACGAGCAGTACTTC
cdr3_aa: CASSLSAGSYEQYF

j_call: TRBJ2-5
v_call: TRBV12-3/TRBV12-4
d_call: -
clone_size: many
cdr3_nt: TGTGCCAGCAGTTTGACCGAGACCCAGTACTTC
cdr3_aa: CASSLTETQYF

j_call: TRBJ2-1
v_call: TRBV7-7
d_call: -
clone_size: many
cdr3_nt: TGTGCTAGCAGCTTTCCCGAAGGGGGGGGGAATGAGCAGTTCTTC
cdr3_aa: CASSFPEGGGNEQFF

j_call: TRBJ1-2
v_call: TRBV6-6
d_call: TRBD1
clone_size: many
cdr3_nt: TGTGCCAGCAGCCTTAAACAGGGGGCTATAGAATATGGCTACACCTTC
cdr3_aa: CASSLKQGAIEYGYTF

j_call: TRBJ2-3
v_call: TRBV10-1
d_call: TRBD2
clone_size: many
cdr3_nt: TGCGCCAGCAGTGAGGGGACTAGCGGCACAGATACGCAGTATTTT
cdr3_aa: CASSEGTSGTDTQYF

j_call: TRBJ1-1
v_call: TRBV10-3
d_call: TRBD1
clone_size: -
cdr3_nt: TGTGCCACCCACCGGACAGGGGACAACACTGAAGCTTTCTTT
cdr3_aa: CATHRTGDNTEAFF

j_call: TRBJ1-2
v_call: TRBV27
d_call: -
clone_size: many
cdr3_nt: TGTGCCAGCAGTTCTGGGGCCCAGAGGGGCGGCTACACCTTC
cdr3_aa: CASSSGAQRGGYTF

j_call: TRBJ2-1
v_call: TRBV5-5
d_call: TRBD1
clone_size: many
cdr3_nt: TGTGCCAGCAGCTTCCGGGACAGGGGGCCCAGCGGGCACCTGGATGAGCAGTTCTTC
cdr3_aa: CASSFRDRGPSGHLDEQFF

j_call: TRBJ1-2
v_call: TRBV5-1
d_call: -
clone_size: many
cdr3_nt: TGCGCCAGCAGCTTGGGACAGCAAACTAACTATGGCTACACCTTC
cdr3_aa: CASSLGQQTNYGYTF

j_call: TRBJ2-1
v_call: TRBV5-1
d_call: -
clone_size: many
cdr3_nt: TGCGCCAGCAGCTTGCGGGGTACTGAGCAGTTCTTC
cdr3_aa: CASSLRGTEQFF

j_call: TRBJ2-3
v_call: TRBV4-1
d_call: TRBD2
clone_size: many
cdr3_nt: TGCGCCAGCAGCCAAGTGGGGGGGACAGATACGCAGTATTTT
cdr3_aa: CASSQVGGTDTQYF

j_call: TRBJ2-1
v_call: TRBV12-3/TRBV12-4
d_call: TRBD1
clone_size: many
cdr3_nt: TGTGCCAGCAGTTCCGGGACAGGGAAAGCTTACAATGAGCAGTTCTTC
cdr3_aa: CASSSGTGKAYNEQFF

j_call: TRBJ1-1
v_call: TRBV29-1
d_call: -
clone_size: -
cdr3_nt: TGCAGCGTTTCTCAGGCGGAGCGTGACAAAGCTTTCTTT
cdr3_aa: CSVSQAERDKAFF